This T cell receptor (beta chain) is from a study of regulatory T cells in long-lasting Graves disease. Trimming shortened V by 1 base and J by 0 bases, and 13 bases separated the two germline ends. The CDR3 extends over 17 amino acids. Germline lookup yields CDR1 MNHNS and CDR2 SASEGT. Sequencing libraries for TCR beta were prepared with iRepertoire HTBI primers and Arm-PCR of CDR3 regions. MiXCR was run by TCRdb on the multiplex PCR reads, yielding one entry per CDR3 protein. This table holds roughly 410,000 distinct CDR3 sequences, 15% found once. The table lists this clonotype with many counts. Time point noted: newly diagnosed GD, antithyroid drugs for less than 3 months. PBMC RNA served as the TCR library source. Another study also made use of these data, one on T cells in Graves' hyperthyroidism and ophthalmopathy.

The J gene is TRBJ2-4, the V gene TRBV6-1; D is perhaps TRBD1 or TRBD2 (5 bases each). The material was peripheral blood mononuclear cells (PBMCs), obtained at new diagnosis, from a patient treated with antithyroid drugs. The TCR sequence derives from a woman aged 40 to 49 with Graves disease. The CDR3 DNA is TGTGCCAGCAGTGAAGTTACAGGTGGACTAGCCAAAAACATTCAGTACTTC. Encoded protein: CASSEVTGGLAKNIQYF.